This entry lists 16 T cell receptor beta chains sequenced from one sample in a study of blood T cell repertoires in COVID-19. The assay was immunoSEQ multiplex PCR, and TCRdb's table has in-frame clones only and misses some. The data hold a few hundred thousand clones, with 86% observed a single time. The sequencing sample was made of peripheral blood. These receptors were obtained from a man older than 75 with acute or convalescent COVID-19.

The chain carries TRBV7-3 and TRBJ2-3, with D perhaps matching TRBD1 (6 bases). CDR3 length equals 13 residues. Germline loops: CDR1 SGHTA, CDR2 FQGTGA. V was pared by 2 bases and J by 12 bases, with 15 bases between. The CDR3 sequence is CASSLPGVGAQYF. DNA for the CDR3: TGTGCCAGCAGCTTACCAGGGGTCGGGGCCCAGTATTTT. Looking up the rest from reference TRBV7-3 and TRBJ2-3 gives the full variable domain: GAGVSQTPSNKVTEKGKYVELRCDPISGHTALYWYRQSLGQGPEFLIYFQGTGAADDSGLPNDRFFAVRPEGSVSTLKIQRTERGDSAVYLCASSLPGVGAQYFGPGTRLTVL.

The rearrangement uses TRBV15 and TRBJ2-2; 7 bases agree with TRBD1. The CDR3 loop spans 14 amino acids. Losses at the gene ends were 8 bases for V and 4 bases for J; bases not matched to a gene: 7. Germline-derived CDR1 and CDR2 are LNHNV and YYDKDF (reference sequence). CDR3 in amino acids: CATHRGGSTGELFF. CDR3 bases: TGTGCCACCCATAGAGGGGGCTCCACCGGGGAGCTGTTTTTT. Combining the CDR3 with reference TRBV15 and TRBJ2-2 gives the whole variable domain DAMVIQNPRYQVTQFGKPVTLSCSQTLNHNVMYWYQQKSSQAPKLLFHYYDKDFNNEADTPDNFQSRRPNTSFCFLDIRSPGLGDTAMYLCATHRGGSTGELFFGEGSRLTVL.

This chain links TRBV9 with TRBJ2-7; perhaps TRBD2 as D (5 bases). V was clipped by 4 bases and J by 5 bases, with 19 bases between them. Germline CDR1 is SGDLS and CDR2 is YYNGEE. This CDR3 contains 15 residues. The CDR3 sequence is CASSPRVERLNEQYF. The CDR3 DNA follows: TGTGCCAGCAGCCCCCGGGTTGAGCGGCTCAACGAGCAGTACTTC.

The genes are TRBV6-1 and TRBJ2-7; 7 positions agree with TRBD1. Germline CDR1 reads MNHNS; CDR2 reads SASEGT. V shed 4 bases and J 1 base; nucleotides not matched to a gene: 13. CDR3 size: 17 residues. CDR3: CASSAQKGADRSYEQYF. The CDR3 DNA reads TGTGCCAGCAGTGCCCAGAAGGGGGCCGACCGATCCTACGAGCAGTACTTC.

V gene TRBV6-5 combines with J gene TRBJ2-7; 7 bases align to TRBD2. After removal of 9 bases from V and 5 bases from J, the junction contained 10 bases not matched to a gene. The CDR3 totals 13 residues. Germline V CDR1 and CDR2: MNHEY, SVGAGI. The CDR3 is CASSGGNGNEQYF. Here the CDR3 DNA reads TGTGCCAGTTCGGGAGGTAACGGCAACGAGCAGTACTTC.

The chain is built from TRBV7-6 and TRBJ2-3, with 11 bases fitting TRBD2. V was clipped by 5 bases and J by 1 base; unmatched bases: 5. The CDR3 has 16 amino acids. The germline V gene has CDR1 SGHVS and CDR2 FNYEAQ. As DNA, the CDR3 is TGTGCCAGCAGCACCGGGACTAGCGGACGCACAGATACGCAGTATTTT. Amino acids: CASSTGTSGRTDTQYF.

The CDR3 nucleotides are TGTGCCAGCAGCCCCCGGACAGTAGCCTACGAGCAGTACTTC. Amino acid sequence: CASSPRTVAYEQYF. This chain joins TRBV9 and TRBJ2-7; weak D call: TRBD1 (6 bases). The germline gives CDR1 SGDLS, CDR2 YYNGEE. With 4 bases removed from V and 2 bases from J, the gap between germline ends came to 13 bases. The CDR3 length is 14 residues.

DNA of the CDR3: TGTGCCACCAGCAGCTCTATCGCCCAAGAGACCCAGTACTTC. Protein sequence: CATSSSIAQETQYF. The chain recombines TRBV15 with TRBJ2-5; D is unclear. This CDR3 is 14 amino acids long. V was cut by 3 bases and J by 1 base, with 9 bases left in between. The germline V gene encodes CDR1 LNHNV and CDR2 YYDKDF (reference sequence).

The chain links TRBV9 to TRBJ1-1, with 7 positions matching TRBD1. The length of the CDR3 is 15 residues. Germline V gives CDR1 SGDLS, CDR2 YYNGEE. J lost 4 bases, V lost 3 bases, and 9 bases had no gene match. For the CDR3, the DNA is TGTGCCAGCAGCGGGTTGACAGGGTCCGCCACTGAAGCTTTCTTT. Amino acids: CASSGLTGSATEAFF. Based on the CDR3 plus reference TRBV9 and TRBJ1-1, the full variable domain is DSGVTQTPKHLITATGQRVTLRCSPRSGDLSVYWYQQSLDQGLQFLIQYYNGEERAKGNILERFSAQQFPDLHSELNLSSLELGDSALYFCASSGLTGSATEAFFGQGTRLTVV.

The J gene is TRBJ1-1, the V gene TRBV4-2, with D maybe TRBD1 (6 bases). This CDR3 contains 14 residues. Trimming shortened V by 0 bases and J by 6 bases, and 11 bases separated the two germline ends. Looked up from germline, CDR1 is LGHNA and CDR2 is YNFKEQ. As DNA, the CDR3 is TGTGCCAGCAGCCAAGATGTAGGGACACCTGAAGCTTTCTTT. Protein: CASSQDVGTPEAFF.

The chain carries TRBV28 and TRBJ1-5; TRBD1 aligns across 8 bases. Per the germline V gene, CDR1 is MDHEN and CDR2 is SYDVKM. J was trimmed by 0 bases and V by 3 bases; bases with no gene match: 7. The length of the CDR3 is 17 residues. The CDR3 spells CASSFWGQANSNQPQHF. In DNA, the CDR3 is TGTGCCAGCAGTTTTTGGGGACAGGCTAATAGCAATCAGCCCCAGCATTTT.

This chain joins TRBV5-4 and TRBJ2-5, with D perhaps matching TRBD2 (5 bases). V dropped 3 bases and J dropped 0 bases, with 9 bases sitting between them. This CDR3 has 14 amino acids. Germline-derived CDR1 and CDR2 are SGHNT and YYREEE (reference sequence). The CDR3 spells CASSSARDQETQYF. The CDR3 DNA is TGTGCCAGCAGCTCCGCGCGGGACCAAGAGACCCAGTACTTC.

This chain links TRBV13 with TRBJ1-4, with D possibly matching TRBD1 (6 bases). The CDR3 is made up of 14 amino acids. Germline CDR1 PRHDT, CDR2 FYEKMQ (reference sequence). V was trimmed by 1 base and J by 7 bases, leaving 10 bases between them. The CDR3 DNA is TGTGCCAGCAGCTTAGTACAGGGAGCTGAAAAACTGTTTTTT. Residues: CASSLVQGAEKLFF.

The chain combines TRBV5-1 with TRBJ2-7; 12 nucleotides agree with TRBD2. The J segment lost 2 bases and the V segment lost 0 bases, leaving 3 bases of the junction unmatched. Germline CDR1 SGHRS, CDR2 YFSETQ. The CDR3 loop spans 16 amino acids. CDR3 DNA: TGCGCCAGCAGCTTGGGTGCTAGCGGGGGGGCCTACGAGCAGTACTTC. Translating gives CASSLGASGGAYEQYF.

This clone has just one count. The V and J genes are TRBV6-5 and TRBJ2-2, with 13 nucleotides matching TRBD2. The CDR3 is 15 amino acids. In germline, CDR1 is MNHEY, CDR2 SVGAGI. The trim removed 8 bases at V and 8 bases at J, leaving 8 bases unmatched. CDR3 bases: TGTGCCAGCTCCGCACTAGCGGGAGGGTTTGGGGAGCTGTTTTTT. Translating gives CASSALAGGFGELFF.

This clone was recorded once. The chain couples TRBV10-3 to TRBJ1-2, with D possibly TRBD1 on 6 matching bases. The CDR3 has 17 residues. V lost 2 bases to trimming and J lost 0 bases, with 16 bases between them. The V gene's germline CDR1 is ENHRY and CDR2 SYGVKD. This CDR3 is CAISEARTGFTNYGYTF. As DNA, the CDR3 is TGTGCCATCAGTGAGGCACGAACAGGGTTCACTAACTATGGCTACACCTTC.